A selection of T cell receptor beta chains follows, all from one sample in a study of CD8+CD57+ T cells in acquired aplastic anemia. TCRdb re-derived calls from the reads in MiXCR, one entry per CDR3 protein. In the table there are 100,000 to 150,000 distinct CDR3 sequences, 48% of which are singletons. Sequencing used sorted CD4+, CD8+, or CD8+CD57+ T cells (not recorded which) from PBMCs. Source of these receptors: a human donor in good health, serving as a control. Both conserved end residues are part of each CDR3. The D gene is left open where the match is weak. Expanded clones get a size class; other rows say once, few or many, or leave the size out.

TRBJ2-3	TRBD2	TRBV20-1	once	CRGLAGEVGADTQYF	TGCAGGGGACTAGCGGGGGAGGTGGGAGCGGATACGCAGTATTTT
TRBJ2-7	TRBD2	TRBV29-1	.	CSAGGGYEQYF	TGCAGCGCCGGGGGGGGCTACGAGCAGTACTTC
TRBJ1-1	.	TRBV25-1	.	CASSARNTEAFF	TGTGCCAGCAGTGCGCGGAACACTGAAGCTTTCTTT
TRBJ1-6	TRBD1	TRBV6-5	many	CASSSRQGVGSSPLHF	TGTGCCAGCAGTTCGCGACAGGGGGTCGGTTCTTCACCCCTCCACTTT
TRBJ2-5	.	TRBV19	many	CASSISTGGGTQYF	TGTGCCAGTAGTATTTCGACAGGCGGGGGGACCCAGTACTTC
TRBJ2-5	.	TRBV9	many	CASSPSVGQETQYF	TGTGCCAGCAGCCCCTCCGTGGGGCAAGAGACCCAGTACTTC
TRBJ2-2	.	TRBV20-1	many	CSAPARPGELFF	TGCAGTGCCCCAGCCCGGCCCGGGGAGCTGTTTTTT
TRBJ1-6	.	TRBV6-1	many	CASRISGSNSPLHF	TGTGCCAGCAGAATCTCAGGGAGCAATTCACCCCTCCACTTT
TRBJ1-2	.	TRBV24-1	.	CATRASGGYTF	TGTGCCACCAGGGCTTCGGGCGGCTACACCTTC
TRBJ2-1	TRBD1	TRBV7-2	.	CASSRTGLNEQFF	TGTGCCAGCAGCAGGACAGGACTTAATGAGCAGTTCTTC
TRBJ2-3	TRBD2	TRBV11-2	.	CASSLDRTGGRSADTQYF	TGTGCCAGCAGCTTAGATCGGACGGGGGGGCGTAGCGCAGATACGCAGTATTTT
TRBJ1-1	.	TRBV29-1	many	CSVEGRDRSGVRTEAFF	TGCAGCGTTGAAGGAAGGGACCGATCGGGGGTGAGGACTGAAGCTTTCTTT
TRBJ2-7	.	TRBV7-9	.	CASSLEGRSYEQYF	TGTGCCAGCAGCTTAGAAGGCAGATCCTACGAGCAGTACTTC
TRBJ1-1	TRBD1	TRBV29-1	many	CSVEDRGGNTEAFF	TGCAGCGTTGAAGATCGAGGGGGCAACACTGAAGCTTTCTTT
TRBJ1-1	.	TRBV24-1	once	CATSDFLSFF	TGTGCCACCAGTGACTTTCTTTCTTTCTTT
TRBJ2-7	TRBD1	TRBV24-1	.	CATSAGDRGWSYEQYF	TGTGCCACCAGTGCAGGGGACAGGGGCTGGTCCTACGAGCAGTACTTC
TRBJ1-2	.	TRBV24-1	many	CASQRGCYGYTF	TGTGCCTCGCAGCGGGGGTGTTATGGCTACACCTTC
TRBJ2-3	TRBD1	TRBV7-3	many	CASSVIGTVNTQYF	TGTGCCAGCAGCGTAATTGGGACAGTCAATACGCAGTATTTT
TRBJ2-7	TRBD2	TRBV10-2	.	CASRTSGGGTGDYEQYF	TGCGCCAGCCGGACTAGCGGGGGGGGGACAGGCGACTACGAGCAGTACTTC
TRBJ1-2	.	TRBV7-7	many	CASSLAQGRGTDGYTF	TGTGCCAGCAGCTTAGCGCAGGGGCGGGGAACCGATGGCTACACCTTC
TRBJ1-2	TRBD1	TRBV29-1	.	CSVRLSGAGGFGGYTF	TGCAGCGTTAGACTATCGGGGGCAGGGGGCTTTGGTGGCTACACCTTC
TRBJ1-2	TRBD1	TRBV2	.	CASSLAGTGGANYGYTF	TGTGCCAGCAGCTTGGCCGGGACAGGGGGGGCGAACTATGGCTACACCTTC
TRBJ2-3	TRBD1	TRBV19	.	CASSERGQADTQYF	TGTGCCAGCAGTGAAAGGGGGCAAGCAGATACGCAGTATTTT
TRBJ1-1	.	TRBV7-2	many	CASSLAGSLNTEAFF	TGTGCCAGCAGCTTAGCGGGCAGCCTGAACACTGAAGCTTTCTTT